This T cell receptor beta chain was recorded in a study of siplizumab effects on memory and regulatory T cells. Sequencing used immunoSEQ multiplex PCR; TCRdb keeps in-frame clones, though not all of them. Altogether around 100,000 clones are present, more than 90% being singletons, with the ten largest covering under 0.15%. Trimming pared 0 bases from V and 10 bases from J, leaving 11 bases between. Germline V lookup: CDR1 LGHNA, CDR2 YSLEER. CDR3 length: 13 amino acids. This sequence originates from a human donor in good health. The sequencing sample was made of CD4+ T cells sorted from blood. The chain joins TRBV4-3 to TRBJ2-3; tentative D call: TRBD1 (5 bases). The CDR3 sequence: CASSQEGAIAQYF. The CDR3 nucleotides read TGCGCCAGCAGCCAAGAAGGGGCCATAGCGCAGTATTTT.